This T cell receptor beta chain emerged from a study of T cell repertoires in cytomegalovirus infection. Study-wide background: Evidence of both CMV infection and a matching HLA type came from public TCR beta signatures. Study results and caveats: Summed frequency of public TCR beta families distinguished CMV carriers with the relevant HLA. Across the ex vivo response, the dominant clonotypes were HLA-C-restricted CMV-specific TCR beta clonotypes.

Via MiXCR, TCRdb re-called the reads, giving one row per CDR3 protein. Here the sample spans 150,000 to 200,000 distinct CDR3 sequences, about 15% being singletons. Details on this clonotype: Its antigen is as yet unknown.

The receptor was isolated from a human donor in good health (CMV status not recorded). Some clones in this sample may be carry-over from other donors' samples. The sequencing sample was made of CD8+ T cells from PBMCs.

The CDR3 is CASSSGARDQPQHF. CDR3 DNA sequence: TGTGCCAGCAGCTCAGGCGCCAGGGATCAGCCCCAGCATTTT. This chain joins TRBV7-2 and TRBJ1-5; D is possibly TRBD1 (5 bases). Per germline, CDR1 SGHTA and CDR2 FQGNSA. The CDR3 has 14 residues. Trimming took off 4 bases at V and 5 bases at J, with 12 bases between the two ends.